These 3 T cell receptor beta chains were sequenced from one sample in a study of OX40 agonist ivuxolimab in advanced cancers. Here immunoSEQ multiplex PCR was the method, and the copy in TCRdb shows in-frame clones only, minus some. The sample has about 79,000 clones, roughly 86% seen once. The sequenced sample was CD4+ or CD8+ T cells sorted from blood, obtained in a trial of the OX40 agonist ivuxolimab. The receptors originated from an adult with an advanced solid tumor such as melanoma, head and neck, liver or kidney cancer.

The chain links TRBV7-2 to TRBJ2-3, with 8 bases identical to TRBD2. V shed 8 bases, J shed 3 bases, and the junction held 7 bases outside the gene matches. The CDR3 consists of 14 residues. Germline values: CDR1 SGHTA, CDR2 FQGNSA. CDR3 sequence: CASRGGTGTDTQYF. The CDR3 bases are TGTGCCAGCCGGGGGGGGACTGGGACAGATACGCAGTATTTT.

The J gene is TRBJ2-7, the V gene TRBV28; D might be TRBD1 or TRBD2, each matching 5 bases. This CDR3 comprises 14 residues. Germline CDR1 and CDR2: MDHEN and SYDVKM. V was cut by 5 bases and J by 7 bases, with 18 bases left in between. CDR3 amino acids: CASSPHAVGEEQYF. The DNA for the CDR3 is TGTGCCAGCAGTCCTCATGCTGTGGGGGAAGAGCAGTACTTC.

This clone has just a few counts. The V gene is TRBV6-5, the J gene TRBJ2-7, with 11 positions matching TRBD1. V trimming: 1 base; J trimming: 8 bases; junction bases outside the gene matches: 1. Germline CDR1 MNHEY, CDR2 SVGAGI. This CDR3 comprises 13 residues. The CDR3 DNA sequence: TGTGCCAGCAGTTACTGGACAGGGGGCCAGCAGTACTTC. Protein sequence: CASSYWTGGQQYF.